This paragraph covers one TCR beta chain sequence. This clone's antigen is unknown. No clone much larger than this one lies a single base away; base qualities are absent. The data originate from a study of T cell changes during pregnancy in multiple sclerosis (dated by TCRdb to the late 2010s). Background on the whole study: In women with multiple sclerosis, the researchers looked at how the T cell repertoire shifted as pregnancy progressed.

The library was prepared using the immunoSEQ multiplex PCR assay. TCRdb retrieved this table from immuneACCESS and kept in-frame rearrangements only. Not all clones are present; in checked studies, unresolved V genes account for under half, and no reason is known for the remainder. This sample lists fewer than 45,000 clones; 88% were detected once. Together, the top ten hold about 5.4% of the sample. The source of this sequence is a female donor in good health, enrolled as a control in a pregnancy study. Specimen: CD8+ T cells from peripheral blood mononuclear cells, collected after pregnancy.

In nucleotides, the sequence is TGTGCCACCAGTTCCGACCAGGGGGGACAGGCTACCGGGGAGCTGTTTTTT. Translated, this gives CATSSDQGGQATGELFF. The rearranged segments are TRBV15 and TRBJ2-2; 8 of the junction bases match TRBD1. CDR1 LNHNV and CDR2 YYDKDF are derived from the germline V gene (reference sequence). The junction shows trimming of 6 bases on V and 5 bases on J, and the gene matches do not reach 14 bases of it. The CDR3 holds 17 amino acids from the cysteine to the phenylalanine. The read is trimmed to its CDR3 DNA, 51 bases read in frame from base 1.